This TCR beta chain was obtained from a study of T cell clonality in common variable immunodeficiency. Most patients and controls had Caucasian heritage. Each donor provided 5 to 8 ml of heparinized whole blood. Notes on the study in general: Fewer TCRbeta clones were shared among CVID subjects than controls.

The repertoire was sequenced with immunoSEQ multiplex PCR; TCRdb's copy has only in-frame clones and lacks some. Singletons are absent from the sample, which has 35,000 to 55,000 clones. This clone was recorded many times. The antigen is undetermined. The DNA ends 3 residues before the CDR3 does, and the rest of the CDR3 is filled in from the germline J gene. This CDR3 contains 13 residues. From germline, CDR1 is DFQATT and CDR2 SNEGSKA (reference sequence). V gave up 4 bases and J gave up 4 bases, with 10 bases separating them. Input material: peripheral blood mononuclear cells. This clonotype was obtained from a person aged 18-70 years in good health. V usage is TRBV20-1 and J usage is TRBJ2-2; the D gene is possibly TRBD1 (6 bases). CDR3 region: CSAIQGVTGELFF. The sequenced CDR3 bases are TGCAGTGCTATACAGGGAGTCACCGGGGAG.